The 23 T cell receptor beta chains given below trace back to one sample, sequenced in a study of beta chain features in type 1 diabetes. Findings and limits, study-wide: All four CD4+ subsets from Type 1 diabetes patients carried moderately but significantly shorter TCRB CDR3s.

For these receptors, no antigen is known. Isolated RNA was reverse transcribed in full, so expressed TCRB transcripts were sequenced. The data were produced by immunoSEQ multiplex PCR, yet TCRdb's version contains in-frame clones alone and is incomplete. The sample includes 200,000 to 250,000 clones, about 15% of them seen just once. Sequencing was carried out using naive CD4+ T cells from blood. These receptors originate from a man aged 30-40 years with type 1 diabetes.

The J gene is TRBJ2-7, the V gene TRBV6-1; the D gene is possibly TRBD1 (5 bases). V shed 6 bases and J shed 7 bases, with 13 bases lying between them. The CDR3 length is 12 residues. Germline CDR1 and CDR2: MNHNS and SASEGT. The CDR3: CASRQVPSEQYF. In DNA form, the CDR3 reads TGTGCCAGCAGACAGGTGCCTTCTGAGCAGTACTTC.

The chain employs TRBV25-1 and TRBJ1-6; the match to TRBD1 covers 7 bases. Germline V CDR1 and CDR2: MGHDK, SYGVNS. V was pared by 3 bases and J by 10 bases, with 3 bases of the junction left unmatched. There are 13 residues in the CDR3. CDR3 nucleotides: TGTGCCAGCAGTGAGGACAGGCAATCACCCCTCCACTTT. Translation gives CASSEDRQSPLHF.

This clone has only a few counts. The chain couples TRBV9 to TRBJ2-5, with 8 bases fitting TRBD2. Germline V lookup: CDR1 SGDLS, CDR2 YYNGEE. The V and J ends lost 1 base and 0 bases, in that order; junction bases with no gene match: 2. The CDR3 has 15 residues. The CDR3 nucleotides read TGTGCCAGCAGCGTAAGGCGGGGGGACCAAGAGACCCAGTACTTC. Encoded protein: CASSVRRGDQETQYF.

This clone was observed a handful of times. The gene calls are TRBV7-9 and TRBJ1-5; 9 bases are a match to TRBD1. Germline-derived CDR1 and CDR2 are SEHNR and FQNEAQ (reference sequence). The CDR3 totals 14 residues. V lost 4 bases to trimming and J lost 7 bases; unmatched junction nucleotides: 5. CDR3 sequence (DNA): TGTGCCAGCAGCTGGGGACAGGGTCAGCAGCCCCAGCATTTT. Its protein is CASSWGQGQQPQHF.

This clone was counted between two and nine times. The V gene is TRBV7-8, the J gene TRBJ2-7; possibly TRBD1 for D (6 bases). CDR3 length: 16 amino acids. V was clipped by 4 bases and J by 0 bases, with 16 bases between them. Germline CDR1 SGHVS, CDR2 FQNEAQ. CDR3 nucleotides: TGTGCCAGCAGCTCTCTATGGGGGCCTGGCTCCTACGAGCAGTACTTC. This codes for CASSSLWGPGSYEQYF. The full variable domain, rest sourced from reference TRBV7-8 and TRBJ2-7, is GAGVSQSPRYKVAKRGQDVALRCDPISGHVSLFWYQQALGQGPEFLTYFQNEAQLDKSGLPSDRFFAERPEGSVSTLKIQRTQQEDSAVYLCASSSLWGPGSYEQYFGPGTRLTVT.

This clone was detected only a few times. The rearrangement joins TRBV14 to TRBJ1-1; D is possibly TRBD1 (6 bases). V was pared by 4 bases and J by 1 base, with 7 bases between. The CDR3 runs 13 residues. Germline CDR1 and CDR2: SGHDN and FVKESK. Here the CDR3 DNA reads TGTGCCAGCAGCCGGACAGAGAACACTGAAGCTTTCTTT. As protein: CASSRTENTEAFF.

V is TRBV25-1 and J is TRBJ2-1; 12 bases line up with TRBD2. Germline V gene lookup returns CDR1 MGHDK and CDR2 SYGVNS. Losses at the gene ends were 3 bases for V and 9 bases for J; bases not matched to a gene: 6. This CDR3 region has 15 residues. The CDR3 DNA sequence: TGTGCCAGCAGTGACCACCCACTAGCGGGAGGTGAGCAGTTCTTC. This encodes CASSDHPLAGGEQFF.

The chain links TRBV5-1 to TRBJ2-2; 7 nucleotides align to TRBD1. Germline V gene sequence: CDR1 SGHRS, CDR2 YFSETQ. With 1 base clipped from V and 14 bases from J, the junction kept 11 bases outside the gene matches. This CDR3 is 14 amino acids long. CDR3 nucleotide sequence: TGCGCCAGCAGCTTGACGCCGGGACAGTCCCCCCTGTTTTTT. Its translation: CASSLTPGQSPLFF. Supplemented by reference TRBV5-1 and TRBJ2-2, the full variable domain reads KAGVTQTPRYLIKTRGQQVTLSCSPISGHRSVSWYQQTPGQGLQFLFEYFSETQRNKGNFPGRFSGRQFSNSRSEMNVSTLELGDSALYLCASSLTPGQSPLFFGEGSRLTVL.

This clone was counted a few times. V usage is TRBV9 and J usage is TRBJ1-2; D is unclear. The V end lost 3 bases, the J end lost 5 bases, and 17 bases lay between the germline ends. Germline V gives CDR1 SGDLS, CDR2 YYNGEE. This CDR3 is built from 15 residues. Written as DNA, the CDR3 is TGTGCCAGCAGCGCACAGACGGACCCGGGATATGGCTACACCTTC. It specifies CASSAQTDPGYGYTF.

As regards this clone: This CDR3 is also generated by other DNA sequences in the sample. V and J are TRBV29-1 and TRBJ1-1; 11 nucleotides agree with TRBD1. J gave up 3 bases and V 6 bases, and 0 bases lay outside the gene matches. From germline, CDR1 is SQVTM and CDR2 ANQGSEA. The CDR3 consists of 12 residues. CDR3 region: CSVGQGDTEAFF. As DNA, the CDR3 is TGCAGCGTGGGACAGGGGGACACTGAAGCTTTCTTT.

This clone was seen a handful of times. The chain is built from TRBV5-4 and TRBJ2-7, with a possible D match to TRBD1 (6 bases). V lost 5 bases, J lost 5 bases, and 14 bases lay in between. The CDR3 length is 13 residues. In germline, CDR1 is SGHNT, CDR2 YYREEE (reference sequence). The CDR3 loop is CASSRTGPNEQYF. In nucleotides, the CDR3 is TGTGCCAGCAGTAGAACAGGGCCCAACGAGCAGTACTTC.

The V and J genes are TRBV5-1 and TRBJ2-3, with D perhaps matching TRBD2 (5 bases). V lost 7 bases and J 1 base, leaving 13 bases between the germline ends. The CDR3 has 14 amino acids. Germline V lookup: CDR1 SGHRS, CDR2 YFSETQ. Here the CDR3 reads CASRRGGGTDTQYF. CDR3 DNA sequence: TGCGCCAGCCGCCGGGGTGGTGGCACAGATACGCAGTATTTT. Supplemented by reference TRBV5-1 and TRBJ2-3, the full variable domain reads KAGVTQTPRYLIKTRGQQVTLSCSPISGHRSVSWYQQTPGQGLQFLFEYFSETQRNKGNFPGRFSGRQFSNSRSEMNVSTLELGDSALYLCASRRGGGTDTQYFGPGTRLTVL.

This chain connects TRBV30 to TRBJ2-3; 14 nucleotides match TRBD2. The J segment lost 5 bases and the V segment lost 1 base, leaving 5 bases of the junction unmatched. The V gene's germline CDR1 is GTSNPN and CDR2 SVGIG (reference sequence). The CDR3 has 16 residues. This CDR3 is CAWSGLAGGRGDTQYF. Written as DNA, the CDR3 is TGTGCCTGGAGTGGACTAGCGGGGGGGCGGGGAGATACGCAGTATTTT.

This clone appeared a few times. The chain joins TRBV2 to TRBJ2-2; no clear D. V was shortened by 4 bases and J by 6 bases, with 3 bases between the two germline ends. The CDR3 covers 11 residues. Germline V gives CDR1 SNHLY, CDR2 FYNNEI. The CDR3: CASSGAGELFF. CDR3 nucleotide sequence: TGTGCCAGCAGTGGAGCCGGGGAGCTGTTTTTT.

This chain links TRBV7-9 with TRBJ1-1, with D uncertain. The CDR3 loop spans 15 amino acids. Germline lookup yields CDR1 SEHNR and CDR2 FQNEAQ (reference sequence). Trimming cost V 0 bases and J 7 bases, with 15 bases left between them. The CDR3 loop is CASSLARGLLSEAFF. The CDR3 DNA follows: TGTGCCAGCAGCTTAGCGCGCGGGCTTTTAAGTGAAGCTTTCTTT.

In DNA form, the CDR3 reads TGTGCCAGCAGTTCCCCGGCGGTGATAAATGAGCAGTTCTTC. As protein: CASSSPAVINEQFF. V and J are TRBV28 and TRBJ2-1; D gene unclear. Per the germline V gene, CDR1 is MDHEN and CDR2 is SYDVKM. The CDR3 has 14 residues. Trimming took off 4 bases at V and 7 bases at J, with 14 bases between the two ends.

In its sample, this clone was seen a few times. The chain recombines TRBV5-1 with TRBJ1-1, with 8 bases lining up with TRBD1. CDR3 size: 14 residues. Germline-derived CDR1 and CDR2 are SGHRS and YFSETQ. V trimming: 4 bases; J trimming: 4 bases; junction bases outside the gene matches: 6. The CDR3 DNA follows: TGCGCCAGCAGCCAGGGGGCTGAGGGCACTGAAGCTTTCTTT. It encodes CASSQGAEGTEAFF.

This clone was detected a few times. The chain has TRBV15 and TRBJ2-3; TRBD2 agrees at 8 bases. Per germline, CDR1 LNHNV and CDR2 YYDKDF (reference sequence). J was trimmed by 2 bases and V by 3 bases; bases with no gene match: 10. The CDR3 extends over 17 amino acids. The CDR3 DNA is TGTGCCACCAGCAGTGCCTGGAAGCGGGGGATCACAGATACGCAGTATTTT. Translation gives CATSSAWKRGITDTQYF.

The rearrangement links TRBV29-1 to TRBJ2-3; the match to TRBD1 covers 8 bases. The CDR3 has 15 amino acids. The germline V gene encodes CDR1 SQVTM and CDR2 ANQGSEA. Germline trimming cut 8 bases from V and 2 bases from J; bases unmatched to any gene: 12. The DNA for the CDR3 is TGCAGCTCCTCAGGGGGGCAGGGGGCCACAGATACGCAGTATTTT. Protein product: CSSSGGQGATDTQYF.

This clone was recorded a few times. The chain joins TRBV5-1 to TRBJ2-7; 8 nucleotides align to TRBD1. From germline, CDR1 is SGHRS and CDR2 YFSETQ. CDR3 size: 14 residues. The J segment lost 5 bases and the V segment lost 1 base, leaving 5 bases of the junction unmatched. DNA for the CDR3: TGCGCCAGCAGCTTGCGGACAGGGTCACACGAGCAGTACTTC. This translates into CASSLRTGSHEQYF. The variable domain in full, with the rest retrieved from reference TRBV5-1 and TRBJ2-7, is KAGVTQTPRYLIKTRGQQVTLSCSPISGHRSVSWYQQTPGQGLQFLFEYFSETQRNKGNFPGRFSGRQFSNSRSEMNVSTLELGDSALYLCASSLRTGSHEQYFGPGTRLTVT.

The chain is built from TRBV4-1 and TRBJ1-2; 9 bases align to TRBD1. V was pared by 1 base and J by 2 bases, with 8 bases of the junction left unmatched. Germline CDR1 MGHRA, CDR2 YSYEKL. The CDR3 runs to 17 residues. As DNA, the CDR3 is TGCGCCAGCAGCCAAGTTTCCTTGGGGACAGGGAACTATGGCTACACCTTC. This codes for CASSQVSLGTGNYGYTF.

This clone was detected a few times. The rearrangement uses TRBV18 and TRBJ1-3; D unclear. The CDR3 is 16 residues long. Germline V gives CDR1 KGHSH, CDR2 LQKENI. Trimming took 0 bases from V and 4 from J, leaving 13 bases between them. As DNA, the CDR3 is TGTGCCAGCTCACCACCGAACAGACCGTCCGGAAACACCATATATTTT. Translation: CASSPPNRPSGNTIYF.

The CDR3 reads CASSSTGDTNIQYF. CDR3 DNA sequence: TGTGCCAGCAGCTCGACAGGGGATACAAACATTCAGTACTTC. This sequence joins TRBV7-9 and TRBJ2-4; 8 positions agree with TRBD1. V shed 4 bases, J shed 6 bases, and the junction held 5 bases outside the gene matches. The CDR3 is made up of 14 amino acids. Germline values: CDR1 SEHNR, CDR2 FQNEAQ (reference sequence).